The following is a T cell receptor (beta chain) sequence with its context. Its cognate antigen is unknown. Sequencing libraries made from TCR beta cDNA carried unique molecular identifiers. TCRdb processed the PCR reads anew with MiXCR; each CDR3 protein has one entry. The sample has hundreds of thousands of distinct CDR3 sequences, approximately 53% seen once. This entry comes from a study of post-analysis software for immune sequencing data. Overall study: Included among the disease courses, which were recorded for the cohort, were relapsing-remitting, secondary progressive and progressive-relapsing multiple sclerosis. Study conclusions and caveats: Patients with multiple sclerosis recorded significantly lower normalized Chao1 diversity than controls, the study found.

The clonotype comes from a girl aged 5-17 years with multiple sclerosis. Sequenced: blood.

In DNA form, the CDR3 reads TGCAGCGTTGCTTACAGCAAAATCACAGATACGCAGTATTTT. Its protein product is CSVAYSKITDTQYF. The chain couples TRBV29-1 to TRBJ2-3, with D uncertain. This CDR3 contains 14 residues. Trimming removed 4 bases at V and 2 bases at J, with 13 bases between. Per germline, CDR1 SQVTM and CDR2 ANQGSEA.